A selection of T cell receptor beta chains follows, all from one sample in a study of PD-1 blockade in classical Hodgkin lymphoma. The protocol was immunoSEQ multiplex PCR, while the TCRdb copy is restricted to in-frame clones and leaves out a portion. Among around 10,000 clones listed, about 94% were seen once. Source: peripheral blood mononuclear cells (PBMCs), taken at baseline. Receptors originate from a human donor with classical Hodgkin lymphoma. Each CDR3 is given with its conserved first and last residue. Each record gives: V gene, J gene, CDR3 length, D gene, clone size, CDR3 protein, CDR3 DNA. A D gene is named only where the DNA matches it firmly. Only some rows state a clone size, as once, few, many or a class for expanded clones.

v_gene: TRBV5-6; j_gene: TRBJ2-1; len: 14; d_gene: TRBD1; abundance: -; CDR3aa: CASNPGQGSNEQFF; CDR3nt: TGTGCCAGCAACCCGGGACAGGGGAGCAATGAGCAGTTCTTC
v_gene: TRBV2; j_gene: TRBJ2-7; len: 15; d_gene: -; abundance: -; CDR3aa: CASSPSLLGGYEQYF; CDR3nt: TGTGCCAGCAGCCCTTCCTTGTTGGGAGGATACGAGCAGTACTTC
v_gene: TRBV9; j_gene: TRBJ1-2; len: 12; d_gene: -; abundance: -; CDR3aa: CASSVSGFGYTF; CDR3nt: TGTGCCAGCAGCGTATCAGGGTTTGGCTACACCTTC
v_gene: TRBV27; j_gene: TRBJ2-1; len: 18; d_gene: -; abundance: -; CDR3aa: CASSPPSYLMSSYNEQFF; CDR3nt: TGTGCCAGCAGCCCACCGTCTTACCTTATGAGCTCCTACAATGAGCAGTTCTTC
v_gene: TRBV19; j_gene: TRBJ2-1; len: 15; d_gene: TRBD1; abundance: once; CDR3aa: CASSIRGQGIDEQFF; CDR3nt: TGTGCCAGTAGTATAAGGGGACAGGGTATCGATGAGCAGTTCTTC
v_gene: TRBV11-2; j_gene: TRBJ1-1; len: 13; d_gene: -; abundance: once; CDR3aa: CASSLVLKTEAFF; CDR3nt: TGTGCCAGCAGCTTAGTTCTTAAGACTGAAGCTTTCTTT
v_gene: TRBV7-3; j_gene: TRBJ2-1; len: 16; d_gene: TRBD2; abundance: -; CDR3aa: CASSPDWTSGVNEQFF; CDR3nt: TGTGCCAGCAGCCCAGACTGGACTAGCGGGGTCAATGAGCAGTTCTTC
v_gene: TRBV14; j_gene: TRBJ1-1; len: 15; d_gene: -; abundance: -; CDR3aa: CASSQGGGGNTEAFF; CDR3nt: TGTGCCAGCAGCCAAGGAGGGGGGGGAAACACTGAAGCTTTCTTT
v_gene: TRBV9; j_gene: TRBJ2-3; len: 15; d_gene: -; abundance: -; CDR3aa: CASSVVGGGTDTQYF; CDR3nt: TGTGCCAGCAGCGTAGTTGGCGGGGGCACAGATACGCAGTATTTT
v_gene: TRBV7-9; j_gene: TRBJ1-2; len: 14; d_gene: TRBD1; abundance: few; CDR3aa: CASSSQGADYGYTF; CDR3nt: TGTGCCAGCAGCTCGCAGGGGGCCGACTATGGCTACACCTTC
v_gene: TRBV11-2; j_gene: TRBJ2-7; len: 17; d_gene: -; abundance: -; CDR3aa: CASSLNQGYSLSYEQYF; CDR3nt: TGTGCCAGCAGCTTAAATCAGGGCTACTCTCTCTCCTACGAGCAGTACTTC
v_gene: TRBV11-1; j_gene: TRBJ2-3; len: 13; d_gene: -; abundance: -; CDR3aa: CARLASSTDTQYF; CDR3nt: TGCGCCCGACTGGCGTCTAGCACAGATACGCAGTATTTT
v_gene: TRBV21-1; j_gene: TRBJ2-1; len: 15; d_gene: -; abundance: -; CDR3aa: CASSKSEGESNEQFF; CDR3nt: TGTGCCAGCAGCAAATCTGAGGGGGAGAGCAATGAGCAGTTCTTC
v_gene: TRBV5-1; j_gene: TRBJ2-7; len: 15; d_gene: -; abundance: -; CDR3aa: CASSLEAGIYYEQYF; CDR3nt: TGCGCCAGCAGCTTGGAGGCAGGGATATACTACGAGCAGTACTTC
v_gene: TRBV30; j_gene: TRBJ1-2; len: 11; d_gene: -; abundance: -; CDR3aa: CAWGHGHGYTF; CDR3nt: TGTGCCTGGGGGCATGGCCATGGCTACACCTTC
v_gene: TRBV5-6; j_gene: TRBJ2-3; len: 13; d_gene: -; abundance: -; CDR3aa: CASSFRVPDTQYF; CDR3nt: TGTGCCAGCAGCTTTCGAGTGCCGGATACGCAGTATTTT
v_gene: TRBV23-1; j_gene: TRBJ2-7; len: 14; d_gene: -; abundance: -; CDR3aa: CASRGSRDPCEQYF; CDR3nt: TGCGCCAGCAGAGGGTCGCGCGACCCGTGTGAGCAGTACTTC
v_gene: TRBV14; j_gene: TRBJ2-6; len: 17; d_gene: -; abundance: -; CDR3aa: CASSQGFRGSGANVLTF; CDR3nt: TGTGCCAGCAGCCAAGGGTTTAGAGGGTCTGGGGCCAACGTCCTGACTTTC
v_gene: TRBV7-3; j_gene: TRBJ2-2; len: 14; d_gene: -; abundance: once; CDR3aa: CASSFAATTGELFF; CDR3nt: TGTGCCAGCAGCTTCGCGGCAACCACCGGGGAGCTGTTTTTT
v_gene: TRBV6-5; j_gene: TRBJ1-2; len: 16; d_gene: -; abundance: -; CDR3aa: CASSYHSGPASYGYTF; CDR3nt: TGTGCCAGCAGCTACCACAGCGGGCCGGCATCTTATGGCTACACCTTC
v_gene: TRBV27; j_gene: TRBJ2-3; len: 16; d_gene: -; abundance: few; CDR3aa: CASSTYASFATDTQYF; CDR3nt: TGTGCCAGCAGTACCTACGCTTCATTTGCCACAGATACGCAGTATTTT
v_gene: TRBV4-2; j_gene: TRBJ1-5; len: 19; d_gene: TRBD1; abundance: -; CDR3aa: CASSQVGVRDRVYNQPQHF; CDR3nt: TGTGCCAGCAGCCAAGTTGGGGTGAGGGACAGGGTTTACAATCAGCCCCAGCATTTT
v_gene: TRBV19; j_gene: TRBJ1-3; len: 16; d_gene: -; abundance: -; CDR3aa: CASSTPYLAAGNTIYF; CDR3nt: TGTGCCAGTAGTACCCCGTATCTCGCGGCTGGAAACACCATATATTTT
v_gene: TRBV29-1; j_gene: TRBJ2-4; len: 12; d_gene: -; abundance: -; CDR3aa: CSGRQGGGIQYF; CDR3nt: TGCAGCGGGAGACAGGGCGGGGGCATTCAGTACTTC
v_gene: TRBV29-1; j_gene: TRBJ2-7; len: 13; d_gene: -; abundance: -; CDR3aa: CSAGSDGSYEQYF; CDR3nt: TGCAGCGCCGGCAGTGACGGATCCTACGAGCAGTACTTC
v_gene: TRBV11-2; j_gene: TRBJ2-6; len: 17; d_gene: -; abundance: -; CDR3aa: CASSLDQGRSGANVLTF; CDR3nt: TGTGCCAGCAGCTTAGATCAGGGGAGGTCTGGGGCCAACGTCCTGACTTTC
v_gene: TRBV25-1; j_gene: TRBJ2-5; len: 15; d_gene: TRBD1; abundance: -; CDR3aa: CASSRQGAFDETQYF; CDR3nt: TGTGCCAGCAGTAGACAGGGGGCCTTCGACGAGACCCAGTACTTC
v_gene: TRBV7-3; j_gene: TRBJ1-6; len: 14; d_gene: -; abundance: -; CDR3aa: CASSPGLGDSPLHF; CDR3nt: TGTGCCAGCAGCCCCGGACTGGGAGATTCACCCCTCCACTTT
v_gene: TRBV7-6; j_gene: TRBJ1-2; len: 15; d_gene: -; abundance: -; CDR3aa: CASSLGNAGHYGYTF; CDR3nt: TGTGCCAGCAGCTTAGGAAATGCGGGCCACTATGGCTACACCTTC
v_gene: TRBV28; j_gene: TRBJ1-5; len: 14; d_gene: -; abundance: -; CDR3aa: CASSLAGGNQPQHF; CDR3nt: TGTGCCAGCAGTTTGGCAGGGGGCAATCAGCCCCAGCATTTT
v_gene: TRBV5-5; j_gene: TRBJ1-1; len: 13; d_gene: -; abundance: few; CDR3aa: CASSFIVNTEAFF; CDR3nt: TGTGCCAGCAGCTTTATTGTGAACACTGAAGCTTTCTTT
v_gene: TRBV30; j_gene: TRBJ2-6; len: 15; d_gene: -; abundance: -; CDR3aa: CAWSQGSSGANVLTF; CDR3nt: TGTGCCTGGAGTCAGGGTTCCTCTGGGGCCAACGTCCTGACTTTC
v_gene: TRBV6-5; j_gene: TRBJ2-1; len: 13; d_gene: -; abundance: -; CDR3aa: CASSYSRDNEQFF; CDR3nt: TGTGCCAGCAGTTACTCGAGGGACAATGAGCAGTTCTTC
v_gene: TRBV5-4; j_gene: TRBJ2-2; len: 18; d_gene: -; abundance: -; CDR3aa: CASSRDPGWSGETGELFF; CDR3nt: TGTGCCAGCAGCAGGGACCCCGGATGGTCAGGGGAAACCGGGGAGCTGTTTTTT
v_gene: TRBV5-1; j_gene: TRBJ2-1; len: 18; d_gene: TRBD2; abundance: few; CDR3aa: CASRQGKGLAGSRNEQFF; CDR3nt: TGCGCCAGCAGACAGGGTAAGGGACTAGCGGGAAGTAGGAATGAGCAGTTCTTC
v_gene: TRBV5-1; j_gene: TRBJ1-1; len: 14; d_gene: -; abundance: -; CDR3aa: CASSSYILNTEAFF; CDR3nt: TGCGCCAGCAGCTCTTACATACTGAACACTGAAGCTTTCTTT
v_gene: TRBV6-1; j_gene: TRBJ2-3; len: 11; d_gene: -; abundance: -; CDR3aa: CASSEAITQYF; CDR3nt: TGTGCCAGCAGTGAAGCGATAACGCAGTATTTT
v_gene: TRBV6-6; j_gene: TRBJ1-5; len: 15; d_gene: -; abundance: -; CDR3aa: CASTPRGANYQPQHF; CDR3nt: TGTGCCAGCACTCCGCGGGGGGCAAACTATCAGCCCCAGCATTTT
v_gene: TRBV6-1; j_gene: TRBJ1-2; len: 13; d_gene: -; abundance: -; CDR3aa: CASSQGFGYGYTF; CDR3nt: TGTGCCAGCAGTCAGGGGTTCGGCTATGGCTACACCTTC
v_gene: TRBV6-5; j_gene: TRBJ2-3; len: 14; d_gene: -; abundance: -; CDR3aa: CASSYSRMTDTQYF; CDR3nt: TGTGCCAGCAGTTATTCCCGCATGACAGATACGCAGTATTTT
v_gene: TRBV4-2; j_gene: TRBJ2-2; len: 16; d_gene: TRBD2; abundance: -; CDR3aa: CASSQVTGGGTGELFF; CDR3nt: TGTGCCAGCAGCCAAGTAACGGGAGGCGGCACCGGGGAGCTGTTTTTT
v_gene: TRBV6-5; j_gene: TRBJ1-4; len: 14; d_gene: -; abundance: -; CDR3aa: CASSEGHMGEKLFF; CDR3nt: TGTGCCAGCAGCGAGGGACATATGGGCGAAAAACTGTTTTTT
v_gene: TRBV4-2; j_gene: TRBJ1-2; len: 17; d_gene: TRBD1; abundance: -; CDR3aa: CASSQDRDRGLRYGYTF; CDR3nt: TGTGCCAGCAGCCAAGATCGAGACAGGGGTTTGAGGTATGGCTACACCTTC
v_gene: TRBV6-4; j_gene: TRBJ2-7; len: 15; d_gene: TRBD2; abundance: once; CDR3aa: CASSQLAGALYEQYF; CDR3nt: TGTGCCAGCAGTCAACTAGCGGGAGCTCTCTACGAGCAGTACTTC
v_gene: TRBV7-6; j_gene: TRBJ2-7; len: 15; d_gene: TRBD2; abundance: -; CDR3aa: CASSLRSGSEYEQYF; CDR3nt: TGTGCCAGCAGCTTGAGGAGCGGGAGTGAGTACGAGCAGTACTTC
v_gene: TRBV28; j_gene: TRBJ1-2; len: 13; d_gene: -; abundance: -; CDR3aa: CASTPGGGDGYTF; CDR3nt: TGTGCCAGCACCCCGGGGGGGGGTGATGGCTACACCTTC
v_gene: TRBV7-2; j_gene: TRBJ2-1; len: 15; d_gene: TRBD1; abundance: -; CDR3aa: CASSSQGGFKDEQFF; CDR3nt: TGTGCCAGCAGCTCACAGGGGGGTTTTAAAGATGAGCAGTTCTTC
v_gene: TRBV5-8; j_gene: TRBJ2-3; len: 15; d_gene: TRBD2; abundance: -; CDR3aa: CASTHSGISTDTQYF; CDR3nt: TGTGCCAGCACCCATAGCGGGATTAGCACAGATACGCAGTATTTT
v_gene: TRBV6-6; j_gene: TRBJ2-5; len: 15; d_gene: TRBD2; abundance: -; CDR3aa: CASIAGTRDLETQYF; CDR3nt: TGTGCCAGCATAGCGGGGACACGGGATCTAGAGACCCAGTACTTC